The 15 T cell receptor beta chains in this list originate from one sample, sequenced in a study of OX40 agonist ivuxolimab in advanced cancers. Some clones are missing from TCRdb's copy, which holds only in-frame ones; the method was immunoSEQ multiplex PCR. The table has fewer than 70,000 clones, about 89% seen once. The sample was CD4+ or CD8+ T cells sorted from blood, taken in a trial of the OX40 agonist ivuxolimab. The receptors come from an adult with an advanced solid tumor such as melanoma, head and neck, liver or kidney cancer.

The V call is TRBV10-3, the J call TRBJ1-1; perhaps TRBD1 as D (6 bases). Germline V gives CDR1 ENHRY, CDR2 SYGVKD. Trimming stripped 6 bases from V and 8 bases from J, with 13 bases between. CDR3 length: 12 amino acids. CDR3 in DNA: TGTGCCATCAGATGGGACACGGGCGAAGCTTTCTTT. It codes for CAIRWDTGEAFF.

This chain uses TRBV6-6 with TRBJ2-1; TRBD1 matches 9 bases. Germline-derived CDR1 and CDR2 are MNHNY and SVGAGI (reference sequence). Germline trimming cut 5 bases from V and 2 bases from J; bases unmatched to any gene: 4. CDR3 length: 15 residues. CDR3 DNA sequence: TGTGCCAGCAGTCGGACAGGGGATGCCTACAATGAGCAGTTCTTC. Protein sequence: CASSRTGDAYNEQFF.

The chain couples TRBV7-2 to TRBJ2-7, with a possible D match to TRBD1 (6 bases). This CDR3 has 16 amino acids. Trimming stripped 2 bases from V and 2 bases from J, with 16 bases between. The germline V gene encodes CDR1 SGHTA and CDR2 FQGNSA. The CDR3, as DNA: TGTGCCAGCAGCTTAAGGGGGTCGGCGGTCGCCTACGAGCAGTACTTC. It yields the protein CASSLRGSAVAYEQYF.

This sequence joins TRBV30 and TRBJ2-7, with D possibly matching TRBD1 (6 bases). Germline V CDR1 and CDR2: GTSNPN, SVGIG (reference sequence). V was pared by 0 bases and J by 3 bases, with 9 bases between. The CDR3 extends over 13 amino acids. The CDR3 here is CAWSVQGGYEQYF. CDR3 DNA: TGTGCCTGGAGTGTACAAGGGGGCTACGAGCAGTACTTC. The full variable domain, with the rest looked up from reference TRBV30 and TRBJ2-7, is SQTIHQWPATLVQPVGSPLSLECTVEGTSNPNLYWYRQAAGRGLQLLFYSVGIGQISSEVPQNLSASRPQDRQFILSSKKLLLSDSGFYLCAWSVQGGYEQYFGPGTRLTVT.

Many counts were recorded for this clone. V gene TRBV6-5 combines with J gene TRBJ1-2; TRBD1 aligns across 7 bases. CDR1 and CDR2 (germline): MNHEY, SVGAGI. The length of the CDR3 is 13 residues. After removal of 6 bases from V and 5 bases from J, the junction contained 6 bases not matched to a gene. The chain's CDR3 is CASRPPGQYGYTF. The CDR3 DNA is TGTGCCAGCAGACCCCCGGGACAGTATGGCTACACCTTC.

This chain links TRBV20-1 with TRBJ2-7; D not certain. With 4 bases removed from V and 2 bases from J, the gap between germline ends came to 3 bases. The CDR3 has 10 amino acids. Germline CDR1 and CDR2: DFQATT and SNEGSKA (reference sequence). Written as DNA, the CDR3 is TGCAGTGCTACCCCCTACGAGCAGTACTTC. It translates to CSATPYEQYF.

CDR3 protein: CASSGTRQGRKETQYF. CDR3 sequence (DNA): TGTGCCAGCAGCGGTACTCGACAGGGAAGGAAAGAGACCCAGTACTTC. The V and J genes are TRBV7-9 and TRBJ2-5, with 7 bases that match TRBD1. Germline values: CDR1 SEHNR, CDR2 FQNEAQ (reference sequence). CDR3 length equals 16 residues. The junction had 12 bases not matched to a gene; V was cut back by 5 bases and J by 3 bases.

The chain employs TRBV5-4 and TRBJ2-7; TRBD1 agrees at 8 bases. The CDR3 sequence is 15 residues long. The V gene end was trimmed by 4 bases and the J gene end by 5 bases; junction bases not matched to a gene: 11. Germline V gives CDR1 SGHNT, CDR2 YYREEE (reference sequence). CDR3 residues: CASSPRGQGFNEQYF. As DNA, the CDR3 is TGTGCCAGCAGCCCCCGAGGACAGGGATTCAACGAGCAGTACTTC.

The chain has TRBV28 and TRBJ2-3, with unresolved D. The CDR3 has 13 residues. The germline V and J ends were trimmed by 2 bases and 4 bases, with 7 bases remaining between them. The germline CDR1 and CDR2 sequences are MDHEN and SYDVKM. The CDR3 here is CASSLRGADTQYF. For the CDR3, the DNA is TGTGCCAGCAGTTTAAGAGGCGCAGATACGCAGTATTTT.

This rearrangement joins TRBV6-5 to TRBJ2-5; D might be TRBD2 (5 bases). There are 14 residues in the CDR3. Germline lookup yields CDR1 MNHEY and CDR2 SVGAGI. V lost 4 bases to trimming and J lost 2 bases, with 11 bases between them. The CDR3 sequence is CASSSGGLQETQYF. CDR3 bases: TGTGCCAGCAGTTCCGGCGGACTTCAAGAGACCCAGTACTTC.

V gene TRBV19 combines with J gene TRBJ1-5, with 10 bases matching TRBD1. The germline CDR1 and CDR2 sequences are LNHDA and SQIVND (reference sequence). V lost 6 bases and J lost 2; bases outside the gene matches: 1. This CDR3 region has 14 residues. As DNA, the CDR3 is TGTGCCAGTAGGACAGGGGGCGGCAATCAGCCCCAGCATTTT. Its translation is CASRTGGGNQPQHF.

The chain carries TRBV6-6 and TRBJ2-6; TRBD1 or TRBD2 may be the D gene (6 bases each). Germline assignment: CDR1 MNHNY and CDR2 SVGAGI (reference sequence). The CDR3 is 14 amino acids. The V gene lost 11 bases and the J gene lost 3 bases, with 14 bases spanning the gap. The CDR3 reads CASKRGVGANVLTF. CDR3 coding DNA: TGTGCCTCTAAGAGGGGGGTTGGGGCCAACGTCCTGACTTTC.

J is TRBJ2-2 and V is TRBV19; D tentatively reads TRBD1 or TRBD2 (5 bases each). The germline V gene encodes CDR1 LNHDA and CDR2 SQIVND (reference sequence). This CDR3 spans 15 amino acids. V was shortened by 8 bases and J by 4 bases, with 17 bases between the two germline ends. The CDR3 loop reads CASWGGLAGTGELFF. CDR3 in DNA: TGTGCCAGTTGGGGCGGGCTAGCAGGCACCGGGGAGCTGTTTTTT.

The chain carries TRBV5-4 and TRBJ2-3, with D maybe TRBD2 (5 bases). Germline lookup yields CDR1 SGHNT and CDR2 YYREEE (reference sequence). V shed 3 bases and J shed 11 bases, with 19 bases lying between them. This CDR3 is 14 amino acids long. CDR3 protein: CASSSREGDDLQYF. The CDR3 nucleotides are TGTGCCAGCAGCTCCCGTGAGGGCGACGATTTGCAGTATTTT.

The V gene is TRBV9, the J gene TRBJ1-1; D unresolved. Germline CDR1 SGDLS, CDR2 YYNGEE. This CDR3 region has 13 residues. The V end lost 0 bases, the J end lost 1 base, and 4 bases lay between the germline ends. The CDR3 nucleotides read TGTGCCAGCAGCGTAGGACGGAACACTGAAGCTTTCTTT. It encodes CASSVGRNTEAFF. The complete variable domain, with remaining parts taken from reference TRBV9 and TRBJ1-1, reads DSGVTQTPKHLITATGQRVTLRCSPRSGDLSVYWYQQSLDQGLQFLIQYYNGEERAKGNILERFSAQQFPDLHSELNLSSLELGDSALYFCASSVGRNTEAFFGQGTRLTVV.